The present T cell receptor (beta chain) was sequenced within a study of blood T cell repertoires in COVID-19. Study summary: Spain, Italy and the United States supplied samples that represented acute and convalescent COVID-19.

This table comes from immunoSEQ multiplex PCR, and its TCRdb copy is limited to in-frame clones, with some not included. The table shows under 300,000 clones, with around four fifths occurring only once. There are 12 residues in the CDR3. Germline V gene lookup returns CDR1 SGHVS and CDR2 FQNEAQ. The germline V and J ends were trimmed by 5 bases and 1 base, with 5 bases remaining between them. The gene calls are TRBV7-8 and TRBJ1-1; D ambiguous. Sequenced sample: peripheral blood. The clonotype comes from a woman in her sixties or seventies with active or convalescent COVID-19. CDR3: CASSAGNTEAFF. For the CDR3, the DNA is TGTGCCAGCAGCGCGGGGAACACTGAAGCTTTCTTT.